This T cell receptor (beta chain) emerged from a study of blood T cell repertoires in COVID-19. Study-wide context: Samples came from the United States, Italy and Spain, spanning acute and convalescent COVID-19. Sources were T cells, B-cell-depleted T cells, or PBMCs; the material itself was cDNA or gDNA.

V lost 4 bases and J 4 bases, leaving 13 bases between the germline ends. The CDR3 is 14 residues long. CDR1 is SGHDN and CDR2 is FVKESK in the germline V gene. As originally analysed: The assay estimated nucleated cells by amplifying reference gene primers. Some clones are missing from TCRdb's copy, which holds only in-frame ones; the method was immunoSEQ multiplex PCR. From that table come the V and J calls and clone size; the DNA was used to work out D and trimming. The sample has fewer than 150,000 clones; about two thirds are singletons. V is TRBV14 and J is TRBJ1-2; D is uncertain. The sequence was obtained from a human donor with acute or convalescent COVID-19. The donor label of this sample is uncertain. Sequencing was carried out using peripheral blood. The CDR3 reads CASSPHGRVYGYTF. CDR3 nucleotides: TGTGCCAGCAGCCCCCACGGGCGGGTCTATGGCTACACCTTC.